This entry lists 23 T cell receptor beta chains sequenced from one sample in a study of cytomegalovirus exposure and HLA in healthy donors. Both 60 Vbeta primers and 13 Jbeta primers went into the PCR. The repertoire was sequenced with immunoSEQ multiplex PCR; TCRdb's copy has only in-frame clones and lacks some. The profile shows about 160,000 clones, around 84% of them singletons. What was sequenced was PBMCs. The receptors come from a woman in her thirties or forties in good health and CMV-seronegative.

The chain carries TRBV5-8 and TRBJ2-5; 7 nucleotides agree with TRBD1. With V trimmed by 6 bases and J by 9 bases, 11 bases remained unmatched. The CDR3 has 13 residues. The germline gives CDR1 SGHTS, CDR2 YDEGEE. Here the CDR3 DNA reads TGTGCCAGCATCCACAGGGGTGCAGCGGCCCAGTACTTC. Translating gives CASIHRGAAAQYF. Drawing the rest from reference TRBV5-8 and TRBJ2-5, the complete variable domain is EAGVTQSPTHLIKTRGQQATLRCSPISGHTSVYWYQQALGLGLQFLLWYDEGEERNRGNFPPRFSGRQFPNYSSELNVNALELEDSALYLCASIHRGAAAQYFGPGTRLLVL.

This chain connects TRBV28 to TRBJ2-7; 7 nucleotides line up with TRBD1. The CDR3 is 16 residues long. CDR1 MDHEN and CDR2 SYDVKM come from the germline V gene. V trimming: 3 bases; J trimming: 5 bases; junction bases outside the gene matches: 13. The DNA of the CDR3 is TGTGCCAGCAGTTTCACCGACAGGGTAGGTTTCCACGAGCAGTACTTC. Translating it yields CASSFTDRVGFHEQYF.

The chain combines TRBV19 with TRBJ1-1; 10 bases fit TRBD1. Per germline, CDR1 LNHDA and CDR2 SQIVND (reference sequence). Losses at the gene ends were 5 bases for V and 0 bases for J; bases not matched to a gene: 15. The CDR3 consists of 19 residues. In nucleotides, the CDR3 is TGTGCCAGTAGTTACCGCTCCTCCGGGACAGGGGCAATGAACACTGAAGCTTTCTTT. This encodes CASSYRSSGTGAMNTEAFF.

This chain joins TRBV6-5 and TRBJ1-3; 9 bases align to TRBD1. Per germline, CDR1 MNHEY and CDR2 SVGAGI. V was clipped by 5 bases and J by 2 bases; unmatched bases: 4. The CDR3 length is 15 residues. CDR3 sequence (DNA): TGTGCCAGCAGTCCGGACAGGGGACCTGGAAACACCATATATTTT. Translating gives CASSPDRGPGNTIYF.

The chain recombines TRBV18 with TRBJ1-3; 8 bases map to TRBD1. V lost 3 bases, J lost 7 bases, and 8 bases stayed unmatched. The CDR3 is made up of 15 amino acids. Germline V gene lookup returns CDR1 KGHSH and CDR2 LQKENI. The CDR3 here is CASSPRGQGLNTIYF. The CDR3 nucleotides are TGTGCCAGCTCACCTCGAGGACAGGGCTTGAACACCATATATTTT.

This clone was detected only a few times. The rearrangement joins TRBV4-1 to TRBJ2-1; 8 positions agree with TRBD1. Germline V CDR1 and CDR2: MGHRA, YSYEKL. The V and J ends lost 4 bases and 6 bases, in that order; junction bases with no gene match: 5. This CDR3 contains 14 residues. The CDR3 sequence: CASSLGTGPNEQFF. CDR3 sequence (DNA): TGCGCCAGCAGCCTCGGGACAGGCCCCAATGAGCAGTTCTTC.

The chain recombines TRBV28 with TRBJ1-1; 7 bases fit TRBD1. With V trimmed by 7 bases and J by 8 bases, 16 bases remained unmatched. The CDR3 runs 15 residues. The V gene's germline CDR1 is MDHEN and CDR2 SYDVKM. The CDR3 DNA sequence: TGTGCCAGCAAAGGGCCTGGGGACAGTCGAAGAGAAGCTTTCTTT. Encoded protein: CASKGPGDSRREAFF.

The chain employs TRBV6-5 and TRBJ1-5; 8 bases are shared with TRBD1. Germline lookup yields CDR1 MNHEY and CDR2 SVGAGI. V lost 7 bases to trimming and J lost 6 bases; unmatched junction nucleotides: 8. The CDR3 has 14 residues. CDR3 amino acids: CASMAQGASQPQHF. The CDR3 coding sequence is TGTGCCAGCATGGCTCAGGGGGCGAGTCAGCCCCAGCATTTT.

The gene calls are TRBV6-1 and TRBJ1-1; no firm D call. Trimming removed 6 bases at V and 1 base at J, with 6 bases between. The CDR3 runs to 12 residues. CDR1 is MNHNS and CDR2 is SASEGT in the germline V gene. CDR3 DNA: TGTGCCAGCAGGACTGGGAACACTGAAGCTTTCTTT. This codes for CASRTGNTEAFF.

This chain connects TRBV6-6 to TRBJ1-1; D uncertain. The germline gives CDR1 MNHNY, CDR2 SVGAGI (reference sequence). Trimming shortened V by 7 bases and J by 1 base, and 16 bases separated the two germline ends. The length of the CDR3 is 15 residues. This CDR3 is CASTPLRVWNTEAFF. The CDR3 DNA is TGTGCCAGCACCCCACTGAGGGTATGGAACACTGAAGCTTTCTTT.

This sequence joins TRBV28 and TRBJ2-2; no clear D. Per the germline V gene, CDR1 is MDHEN and CDR2 is SYDVKM. Deletions cut 7 bases from V and 5 bases from J, with 8 bases between. The CDR3 covers 12 residues. CDR3 loop: CASTWRTGELFF. DNA of the CDR3: TGTGCCAGCACCTGGCGGACCGGGGAGCTGTTTTTT.

The rearrangement uses TRBV6-1 and TRBJ1-1, with D possibly matching TRBD1 (6 bases). The germline V and J ends were trimmed by 3 bases and 0 bases, with 14 bases remaining between them. The CDR3 contains 16 residues. Germline CDR1 MNHNS, CDR2 SASEGT. CDR3 residues: CASSDFRGVVNTEAFF. The CDR3 nucleotides are TGTGCCAGCAGTGATTTCAGGGGAGTCGTGAACACTGAAGCTTTCTTT.

The chain has TRBV6-5 and TRBJ2-7; weak D call: TRBD2 (6 bases). V shed 4 bases and J shed 6 bases, with 13 bases lying between them. Looked up from germline, CDR1 is MNHEY and CDR2 is SVGAGI. The CDR3 length is 13 residues. The CDR3 sequence: CASSSSGLGEQYF. CDR3 sequence (DNA): TGTGCCAGCAGTTCGTCGGGACTTGGCGAGCAGTACTTC.

This clone has a handful of counts. J is TRBJ1-1 and V is TRBV6-5, with D possibly TRBD1 on 5 matching bases. With 0 bases removed from V and 5 bases from J, the gap between germline ends came to 16 bases. The germline V gene encodes CDR1 MNHEY and CDR2 SVGAGI. The CDR3 is made up of 16 amino acids. For the CDR3, the DNA is TGTGCCAGCAGTTACTCGAGATCCAGGGTAGGAACTGAAGCTTTCTTT. This sequence encodes CASSYSRSRVGTEAFF.

The CDR3 protein is CASGFDHRGDRGYTF. The CDR3 coding sequence is TGTGCCAGCGGATTCGATCACAGGGGTGATCGTGGCTACACCTTC. This chain joins TRBV6-5 and TRBJ1-2; 7 bases map to TRBD1. Germline V CDR1 and CDR2: MNHEY, SVGAGI. The V segment lost 8 bases and the J segment 7 bases; nucleotides outside the gene matches: 16. The CDR3 extends over 15 amino acids.

J is TRBJ2-3 and V is TRBV29-1; no firm D call. Germline-derived CDR1 and CDR2 are SQVTM and ANQGSEA. The germline V and J ends were trimmed by 4 bases and 2 bases, with 10 bases remaining between them. This CDR3 is built from 13 residues. The CDR3, as DNA: TGCAGCGTTGGAGGCCGGAACACAGATACGCAGTATTTT. Residues: CSVGGRNTDTQYF.

V is TRBV7-2 and J is TRBJ2-4; D is perhaps TRBD1 (6 bases). V was trimmed by 4 bases and J by 3 bases, leaving 16 bases between them. Germline CDR1 SGHTA, CDR2 FQGNSA. The CDR3 has 16 residues. CDR3: CASSYGTGIDKNIQYF. CDR3 in DNA: TGTGCCAGCAGCTATGGAACAGGGATAGACAAAAACATTCAGTACTTC.

The V and J genes are TRBV1 and TRBJ2-1; the table's D call, TRBD2, was not checked against the DNA. TRBV1 is designated a pseudogene. The CDR3 has 15 amino acids. The CDR3 region is CTSSQGETSGNEQFF. The CDR3 DNA reads TGCACCAGCAGCCAAGGGGAGACTAGCGGAAATGAGCAGTTCTTC.

The chain carries TRBV12-5 and TRBJ1-1, with TRBD1 as a possible D gene (6 bases). This CDR3 contains 16 residues. The V gene's germline CDR1 is LGHNT and CDR2 FRNRAP. V was shortened by 1 base and J by 1 base, with 13 bases between the two germline ends. The CDR3 region has the DNA TGTGCTAGTGGTTTGGCCTACAGGGCGGCGAACACTGAAGCTTTCTTT. As protein: CASGLAYRAANTEAFF.

The CDR3 here is CASRTGMENEKLFF. CDR3 sequence (DNA): TGTGCCAGCAGGACAGGGATGGAGAATGAAAAACTGTTTTTT. The chain employs TRBV28 and TRBJ1-4; 7 nucleotides align to TRBD1. Trimming took 6 bases from V and 5 from J; bases not matched to a gene: 6. The CDR3 covers 14 residues. Germline V gives CDR1 MDHEN, CDR2 SYDVKM.

This clone appeared once. V and J are TRBV11-2 and TRBJ1-1; D ambiguous. The CDR3 is 13 amino acids. Trimming took off 6 bases at V and 3 bases at J, with 11 bases between the two ends. Germline CDR1 SGHAT, CDR2 FQNNGV. CDR3 region: CASRHLRDTEAFF. CDR3 bases: TGTGCCAGCAGACATCTTCGGGACACTGAAGCTTTCTTT.

The sample holds one count of this clone. V usage is TRBV19 and J usage is TRBJ1-5; TRBD1 is a possible D gene (5 bases). V gave up 7 bases and J gave up 3 bases, with 7 bases separating them. CDR1 and CDR2 (germline): LNHDA, SQIVND (reference sequence). CDR3 length equals 12 residues. CDR3 nucleotides: TGTGCCAGTAAGGGGAACAATCAGCCCCAGCATTTT. As protein: CASKGNNQPQHF.

The chain recombines TRBV6-1 with TRBJ2-3; a weak D match, TRBD1 (6 bases). V dropped 5 bases and J dropped 6 bases, with 18 bases sitting between them. CDR3 length: 15 residues. From germline, CDR1 is MNHNS and CDR2 SASEGT. The CDR3 nucleotides read TGTGCCAGCAGTCTCTTAGGGGGACGTAAGGATACGCAGTATTTT. This gives the protein CASSLLGGRKDTQYF.